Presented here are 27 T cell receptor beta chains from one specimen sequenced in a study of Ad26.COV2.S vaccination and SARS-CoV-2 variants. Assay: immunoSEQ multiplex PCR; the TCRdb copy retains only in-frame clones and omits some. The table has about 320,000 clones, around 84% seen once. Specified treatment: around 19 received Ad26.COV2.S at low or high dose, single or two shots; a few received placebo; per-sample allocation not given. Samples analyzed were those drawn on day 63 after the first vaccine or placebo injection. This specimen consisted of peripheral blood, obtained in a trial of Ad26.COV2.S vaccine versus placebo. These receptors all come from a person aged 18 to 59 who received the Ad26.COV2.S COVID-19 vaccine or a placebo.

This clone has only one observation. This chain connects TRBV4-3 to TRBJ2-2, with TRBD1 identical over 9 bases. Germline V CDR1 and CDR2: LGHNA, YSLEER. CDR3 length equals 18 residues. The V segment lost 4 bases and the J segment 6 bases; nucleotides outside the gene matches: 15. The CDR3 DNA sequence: TGCGCCAGCAGCCTACGGAACTTCAAACAGGGGGCGGCCGGGGAGCTGTTTTTT. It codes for CASSLRNFKQGAAGELFF.

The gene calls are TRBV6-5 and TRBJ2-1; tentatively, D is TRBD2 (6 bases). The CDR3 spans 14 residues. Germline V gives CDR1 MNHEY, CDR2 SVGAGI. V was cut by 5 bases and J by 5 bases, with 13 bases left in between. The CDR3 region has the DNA TGTGCCAGCAGTCTAGGAGGGGTCAACAATGAGCAGTTCTTC. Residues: CASSLGGVNNEQFF.

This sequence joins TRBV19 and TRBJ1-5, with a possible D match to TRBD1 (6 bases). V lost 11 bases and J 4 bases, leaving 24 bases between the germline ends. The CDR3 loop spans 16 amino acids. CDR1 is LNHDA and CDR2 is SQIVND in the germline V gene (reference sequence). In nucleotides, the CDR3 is TGTGCCTCCTCATCCCGGGACAAGCGAAGGAATCAGCCCCAGCATTTT. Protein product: CASSSRDKRRNQPQHF.

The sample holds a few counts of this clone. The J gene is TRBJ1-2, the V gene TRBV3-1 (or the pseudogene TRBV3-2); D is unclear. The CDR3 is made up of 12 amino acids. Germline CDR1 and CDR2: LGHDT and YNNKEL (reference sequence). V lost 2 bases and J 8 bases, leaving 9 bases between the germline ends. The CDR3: CASSQTPKGYTF. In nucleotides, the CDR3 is TGTGCCAGCAGCCAAACACCCAAGGGCTACACCTTC.

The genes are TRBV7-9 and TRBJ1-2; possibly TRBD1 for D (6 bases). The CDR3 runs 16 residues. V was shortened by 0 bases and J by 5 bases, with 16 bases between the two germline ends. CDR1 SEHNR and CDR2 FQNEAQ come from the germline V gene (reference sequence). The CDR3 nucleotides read TGTGCCAGCAGCTTAGCAGTCCGCCAGGGACAATATGGCTACACCTTC. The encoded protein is CASSLAVRQGQYGYTF.

DNA of the CDR3: TGTGCCAGCAGCGTAGGGGTAAAGGACAATGAGCAGTTCTTC. Its protein is CASSVGVKDNEQFF. The chain recombines TRBV9 with TRBJ2-1; D unclear. V gave up 0 bases and J gave up 5 bases, with 9 bases separating them. The CDR3 runs 14 residues. Per the germline V gene, CDR1 is SGDLS and CDR2 is YYNGEE.

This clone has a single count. CDR3 bases: TGTGCCAGCAGTGATCGAGGGGAAGGGTCACCCCTCCACTTT. This encodes CASSDRGEGSPLHF. The gene calls are TRBV25-1 and TRBJ1-6, with D possibly TRBD1 on 5 matching bases. This CDR3 contains 14 residues. Looked up from germline, CDR1 is MGHDK and CDR2 is SYGVNS. Trimming removed 3 bases at V and 10 bases at J, with 13 bases between.

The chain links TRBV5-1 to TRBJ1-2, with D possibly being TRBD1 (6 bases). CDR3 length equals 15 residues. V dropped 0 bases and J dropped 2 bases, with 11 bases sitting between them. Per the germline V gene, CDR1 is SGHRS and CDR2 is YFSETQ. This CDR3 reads CASSLGAGDNYGYTF. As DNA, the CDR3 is TGCGCCAGCAGCTTGGGAGCAGGGGACAACTATGGCTACACCTTC. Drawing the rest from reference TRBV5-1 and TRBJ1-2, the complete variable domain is KAGVTQTPRYLIKTRGQQVTLSCSPISGHRSVSWYQQTPGQGLQFLFEYFSETQRNKGNFPGRFSGRQFSNSRSEMNVSTLELGDSALYLCASSLGAGDNYGYTFGSGTRLTVV.

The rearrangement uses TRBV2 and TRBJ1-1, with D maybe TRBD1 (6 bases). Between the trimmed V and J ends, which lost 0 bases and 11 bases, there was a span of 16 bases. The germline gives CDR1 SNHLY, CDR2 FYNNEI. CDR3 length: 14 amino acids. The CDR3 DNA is TGTGCCAGCAGTGAAGCGTTTAGCGGGACAAAGGCTTTCTTT. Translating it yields CASSEAFSGTKAFF.

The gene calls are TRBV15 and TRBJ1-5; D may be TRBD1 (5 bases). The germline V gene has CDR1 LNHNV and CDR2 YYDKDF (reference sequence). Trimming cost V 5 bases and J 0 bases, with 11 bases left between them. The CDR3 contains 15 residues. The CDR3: CATSETGYSNQPQHF. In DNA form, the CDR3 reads TGTGCCACCAGCGAAACAGGTTATAGCAATCAGCCCCAGCATTTT.

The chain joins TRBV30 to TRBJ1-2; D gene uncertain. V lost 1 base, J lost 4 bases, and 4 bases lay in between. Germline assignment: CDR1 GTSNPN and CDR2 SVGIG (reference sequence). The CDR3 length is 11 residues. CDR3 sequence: CAWSGGYGYTF. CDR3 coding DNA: TGTGCCTGGAGTGGGGGCTATGGCTACACCTTC.

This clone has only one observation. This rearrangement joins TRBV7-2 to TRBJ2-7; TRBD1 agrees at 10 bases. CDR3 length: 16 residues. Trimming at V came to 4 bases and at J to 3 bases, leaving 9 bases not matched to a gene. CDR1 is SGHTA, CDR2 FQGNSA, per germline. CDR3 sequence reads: CASSYPGTGARYEQYF. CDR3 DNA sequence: TGTGCCAGCAGCTACCCCGGGACAGGGGCGCGCTACGAGCAGTACTTC.

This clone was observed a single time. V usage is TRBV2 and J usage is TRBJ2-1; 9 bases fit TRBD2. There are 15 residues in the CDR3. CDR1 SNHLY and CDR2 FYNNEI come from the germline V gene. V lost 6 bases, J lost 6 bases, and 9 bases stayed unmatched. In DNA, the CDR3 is TGTGCCAGCAGGTTGGAGCGGGGGGCCCTCAATGAGCAGTTCTTC. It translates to CASRLERGALNEQFF.

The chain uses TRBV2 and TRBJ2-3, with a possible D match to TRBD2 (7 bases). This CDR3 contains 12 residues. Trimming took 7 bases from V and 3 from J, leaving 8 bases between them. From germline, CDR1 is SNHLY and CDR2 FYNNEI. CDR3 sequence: CASKGGTDTQYF. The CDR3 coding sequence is TGTGCCAGCAAGGGGGGGACAGATACGCAGTATTTT. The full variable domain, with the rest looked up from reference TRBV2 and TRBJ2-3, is EPEVTQTPSHQVTQMGQEVILRCVPISNHLYFYWYRQILGQKVEFLVSFYNNEISEKSEIFDDQFSVERPDGSNFTLKIRSTKLEDSAMYFCASKGGTDTQYFGPGTRLTVL.

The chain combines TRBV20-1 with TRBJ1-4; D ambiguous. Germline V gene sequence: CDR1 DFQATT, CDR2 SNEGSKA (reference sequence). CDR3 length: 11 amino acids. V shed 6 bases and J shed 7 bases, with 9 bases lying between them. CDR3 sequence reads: CSAPLGEKLFF. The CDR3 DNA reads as TGCAGTGCCCCGTTGGGTGAAAAACTGTTTTTT.

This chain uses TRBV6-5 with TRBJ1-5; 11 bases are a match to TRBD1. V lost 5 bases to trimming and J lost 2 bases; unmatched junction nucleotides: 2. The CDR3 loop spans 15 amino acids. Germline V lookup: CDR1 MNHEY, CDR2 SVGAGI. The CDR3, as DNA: TGTGCCAGCAGTCCGGGACAGGGGGGCAATCAGCCCCAGCATTTT. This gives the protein CASSPGQGGNQPQHF.

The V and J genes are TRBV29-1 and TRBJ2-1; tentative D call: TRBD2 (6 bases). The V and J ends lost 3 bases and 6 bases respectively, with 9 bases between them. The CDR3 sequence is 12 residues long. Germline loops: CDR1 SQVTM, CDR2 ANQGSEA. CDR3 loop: CSVERTTNEQFF. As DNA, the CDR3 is TGCAGCGTTGAGAGGACTACCAATGAGCAGTTCTTC.

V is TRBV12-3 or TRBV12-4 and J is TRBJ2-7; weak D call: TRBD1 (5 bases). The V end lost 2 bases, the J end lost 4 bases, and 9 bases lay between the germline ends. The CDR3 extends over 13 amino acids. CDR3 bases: TGTGCCAGCAGTTTAATTACAGGTTACGAGCAGTACTTC. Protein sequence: CASSLITGYEQYF.

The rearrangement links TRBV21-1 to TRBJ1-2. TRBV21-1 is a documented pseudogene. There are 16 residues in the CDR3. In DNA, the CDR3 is TGTGCCAGCGGTCGGGACTTTCTTCGGTGGGACTATGGCTACACCTTC. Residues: CASGRDFLRWDYGYTF.

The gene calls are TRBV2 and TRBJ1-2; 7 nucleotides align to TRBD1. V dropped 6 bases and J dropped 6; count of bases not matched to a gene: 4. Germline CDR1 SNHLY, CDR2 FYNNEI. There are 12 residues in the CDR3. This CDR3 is CASRTGLDGYTF. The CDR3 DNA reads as TGTGCCAGCAGGACAGGGCTTGATGGCTACACCTTC.

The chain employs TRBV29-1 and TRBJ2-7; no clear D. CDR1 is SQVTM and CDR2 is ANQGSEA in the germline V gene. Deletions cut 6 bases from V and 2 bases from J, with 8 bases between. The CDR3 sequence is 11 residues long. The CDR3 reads CSVVGTYEQYF. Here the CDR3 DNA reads TGCAGCGTGGTAGGGACCTACGAGCAGTACTTC.

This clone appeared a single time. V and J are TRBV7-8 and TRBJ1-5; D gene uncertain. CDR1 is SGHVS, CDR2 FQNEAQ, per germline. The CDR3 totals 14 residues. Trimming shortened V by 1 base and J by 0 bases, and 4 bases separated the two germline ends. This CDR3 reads CASSLGASNQPQHF. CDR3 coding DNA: TGTGCCAGCAGCTTAGGGGCTAGCAATCAGCCCCAGCATTTT.

CDR3 region: CASRGQGSHTDTQYF. The CDR3 coding sequence is TGTGCCAGCAGGGGACAGGGATCGCACACAGATACGCAGTATTTT. The rearrangement links TRBV2 to TRBJ2-3, with 9 nucleotides matching TRBD1. V dropped 6 bases and J dropped 2; count of bases not matched to a gene: 6. The length of the CDR3 is 15 residues. In germline, CDR1 is SNHLY, CDR2 FYNNEI.

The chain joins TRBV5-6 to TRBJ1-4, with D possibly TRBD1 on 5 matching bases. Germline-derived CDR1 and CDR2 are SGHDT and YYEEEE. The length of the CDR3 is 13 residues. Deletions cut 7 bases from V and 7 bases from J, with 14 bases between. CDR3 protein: CASRQWGGEKLFF. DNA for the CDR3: TGTGCCAGCCGCCAGTGGGGGGGTGAAAAACTGTTTTTT.

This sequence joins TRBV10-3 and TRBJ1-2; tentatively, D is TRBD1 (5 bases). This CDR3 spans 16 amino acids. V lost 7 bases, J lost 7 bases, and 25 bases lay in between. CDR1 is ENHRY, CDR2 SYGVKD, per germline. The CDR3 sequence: CAITAAGSGRLFGYTF. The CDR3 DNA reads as TGTGCCATCACAGCCGCAGGGTCGGGCAGGCTCTTTGGCTACACCTTC.

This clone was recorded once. The CDR3: CASSPRPGQGAKYYGYTF. The CDR3 bases are TGTGCCAGCAGCCCCCGACCGGGACAGGGGGCGAAGTACTATGGCTACACCTTC. The chain is built from TRBV3-1 (or the pseudogene TRBV3-2) and TRBJ1-2; the match to TRBD1 covers 12 bases. There are 18 residues in the CDR3. Trimming removed 4 bases from V and 3 bases from J; junction bases left unmatched: 12. CDR1 and CDR2 (germline): LGHDT, YNNKEL (reference sequence).

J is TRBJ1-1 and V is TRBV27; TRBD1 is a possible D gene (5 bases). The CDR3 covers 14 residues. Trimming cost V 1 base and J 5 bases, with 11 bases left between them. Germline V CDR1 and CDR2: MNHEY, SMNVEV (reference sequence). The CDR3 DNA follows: TGTGCCAGCAGTTTATACCCCGGGGGGACTGAAGCTTTCTTT. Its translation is CASSLYPGGTEAFF.